The 15 T cell receptor beta chains below were found in one sample sequenced in a study of cytomegalovirus exposure and HLA in healthy donors. Assay used: immunoSEQ multiplex PCR; TCRdb lists only in-frame clones, some missing. This table holds 130,000 to 150,000 clones, roughly 88% found once. Sequencing was done on a sample of PBMCs. Receptor source: a woman under 30 in good health and CMV-seropositive.

V usage is TRBV7-9 and J usage is TRBJ1-6; D call uncertain. V shed 2 bases and J shed 4 bases, with 6 bases lying between them. In germline, CDR1 is SEHNR, CDR2 FQNEAQ (reference sequence). This CDR3 comprises 14 residues. This CDR3 reads CASSLSQYNSPLHF. CDR3 in DNA: TGTGCCAGCAGCTTAAGCCAATATAATTCACCCCTCCACTTT.

The chain couples TRBV29-1 to TRBJ2-7; TRBD1 agrees at 10 bases. The CDR3 is 12 amino acids. Per the germline V gene, CDR1 is SQVTM and CDR2 is ANQGSEA. Losses at the gene ends were 7 bases for V and 7 bases for J; bases not matched to a gene: 7. The DNA for the CDR3 is TGCAGCGGGAGACAGGGGGCTCGGGAGCAGTACTTC. It yields the protein CSGRQGAREQYF.

The rearrangement links TRBV28 to TRBJ1-5; D gene unclear. V was clipped by 10 bases and J by 3 bases, with 13 bases between them. The CDR3 runs to 13 residues. Germline assignment: CDR1 MDHEN and CDR2 SYDVKM. The CDR3 here is CATTDGDNQPQHF. The CDR3 region has the DNA TGTGCCACGACGGACGGGGACAATCAGCCCCAGCATTTT.

This rearrangement joins TRBV4-3 to TRBJ1-4; tentatively, D is TRBD1 (5 bases). This CDR3 is 15 amino acids long. Trimming took off 4 bases at V and 7 bases at J, with 16 bases between the two ends. Germline V lookup: CDR1 LGHNA, CDR2 YSLEER. CDR3 nucleotide sequence: TGCGCCAGCAGCCCCCTTACGACAGCTGCTGAAAAACTGTTTTTT. Protein sequence: CASSPLTTAAEKLFF.

This clone is a singleton in its sample. The rearrangement links TRBV28 to TRBJ1-2; weak D call: TRBD1 (5 bases). V shed 8 bases and J shed 5 bases, with 18 bases lying between them. This CDR3 spans 14 amino acids. Germline V gives CDR1 MDHEN, CDR2 SYDVKM. CDR3 sequence: CASGGSLSPYGYTF. CDR3 DNA: TGTGCCAGCGGGGGGTCATTATCCCCATATGGCTACACCTTC.

V usage is TRBV7-2 and J usage is TRBJ1-1; D ambiguous. V dropped 2 bases and J dropped 3 bases, with 10 bases sitting between them. The germline gives CDR1 SGHTA, CDR2 FQGNSA. The CDR3 covers 14 residues. CDR3 residues: CASSLIFSDTEAFF. CDR3 sequence (DNA): TGTGCCAGCAGCTTAATTTTCTCGGACACTGAAGCTTTCTTT. The full variable domain, with the rest looked up from reference TRBV7-2 and TRBJ1-1, is GAGVSQSPSNKVTEKGKDVELRCDPISGHTALYWYRQSLGQGLEFLIYFQGNSAPDKSGLPSDRFSAERTGGSVSTLTIQRTQQEDSAVYLCASSLIFSDTEAFFGQGTRLTVV.

This chain uses TRBV7-2 with TRBJ1-5; no clear D gene. CDR3 length: 11 amino acids. The V gene's germline CDR1 is SGHTA and CDR2 FQGNSA. Trimming left V 2 bases short and J 13 bases short, with 9 bases between. CDR3 region: CASSLSLEQHF. CDR3 DNA sequence: TGTGCCAGCAGCTTAAGTCTGGAGCAGCATTTT. The variable domain in full, with the rest retrieved from reference TRBV7-2 and TRBJ1-5, is GAGVSQSPSNKVTEKGKDVELRCDPISGHTALYWYRQSLGQGLEFLIYFQGNSAPDKSGLPSDRFSAERTGGSVSTLTIQRTQQEDSAVYLCASSLSLEQHFGDGTRLSIL.

V usage is TRBV2 and J usage is TRBJ2-2; possible D gene TRBD1, 6 bases. Trimming pared 6 bases from V and 4 bases from J, leaving 15 bases between. This CDR3 spans 15 amino acids. Germline lookup yields CDR1 SNHLY and CDR2 FYNNEI. CDR3 sequence (DNA): TGTGCCAGCAGCACACAGGGAATAGGCACCGGGGAGCTGTTTTTT. Protein sequence: CASSTQGIGTGELFF.

V is TRBV28 and J is TRBJ2-1, with 8 bases aligning to TRBD2. The CDR3 extends over 14 amino acids. The germline gives CDR1 MDHEN, CDR2 SYDVKM. Losses at the gene ends were 5 bases for V and 6 bases for J; bases not matched to a gene: 6. In DNA, the CDR3 is TGTGCCAGCAGTACGGGGGGGTCTTTCAATGAGCAGTTCTTC. This encodes CASSTGGSFNEQFF. Variable domain in full (rest from reference TRBV28 and TRBJ2-1): DVKVTQSSRYLVKRTGEKVFLECVQDMDHENMFWYRQDPGLGLRLIYFSYDVKMKEKGDIPEGYSVSREKKERFSLILESASTNQTSMYLCASSTGGSFNEQFFGPGTRLTVL.

This chain joins TRBV7-8 and TRBJ2-7; the match to TRBD2 covers 15 bases. The CDR3 runs to 17 residues. CDR1 is SGHVS and CDR2 is FQNEAQ in the germline V gene. With 5 bases clipped from V and 5 bases from J, the junction kept 10 bases outside the gene matches. The CDR3 loop reads CASSPNYGTSGRNEQYF. As DNA, the CDR3 is TGTGCCAGCAGCCCTAATTACGGGACTAGCGGGAGGAACGAGCAGTACTTC.

This chain's CDR3 is CASTLGAGTTGELFF. CDR3 nucleotide sequence: TGTGCCAGCACCCTGGGGGCAGGGACCACCGGGGAGCTGTTTTTT. The chain uses TRBV5-8 and TRBJ2-2; perhaps TRBD1 as D (6 bases). Germline-derived CDR1 and CDR2 are SGHTS and YDEGEE. The CDR3 consists of 15 residues. V gave up 6 bases and J gave up 4 bases, with 16 bases separating them.

The genes are TRBV4-1 and TRBJ2-1; D is unclear. The CDR3 is made up of 16 amino acids. Germline V gives CDR1 MGHRA, CDR2 YSYEKL. The V end lost 2 bases, the J end lost 8 bases, and 19 bases lay between the germline ends. Here the CDR3 reads CASSQNVGSASHEQFF. As DNA, the CDR3 is TGCGCCAGCAGCCAAAACGTCGGGTCGGCCTCCCATGAGCAGTTCTTC.

The chain joins TRBV5-4 to TRBJ2-5; maybe TRBD2 (6 bases). Germline V CDR1 and CDR2: SGHNT, YYREEE (reference sequence). V was trimmed by 4 bases and J by 2 bases, leaving 9 bases between them. This CDR3 has 13 amino acids. The CDR3 loop reads CASSGTLQETQYF. The CDR3 DNA follows: TGTGCCAGCAGCGGGACTTTACAAGAGACCCAGTACTTC.

This chain connects TRBV30 to TRBJ1-1; possible D gene TRBD1, 5 bases. The CDR3 extends over 15 amino acids. The V and J ends lost 1 base and 5 bases respectively, with 17 bases between them. CDR1 GTSNPN and CDR2 SVGIG come from the germline V gene (reference sequence). The CDR3 DNA reads TGTGCCTGGAGTGGGGGGGTCCCTTCTGGAACTGAAGCTTTCTTT. The encoded protein is CAWSGGVPSGTEAFF.

The chain uses TRBV5-4 and TRBJ2-1; 7 nucleotides agree with TRBD1. The J segment lost 6 bases and the V segment lost 4 bases, leaving 7 bases of the junction unmatched. Germline CDR1 is SGHNT and CDR2 is YYREEE (reference sequence). This CDR3 is 14 amino acids long. The CDR3 region has the DNA TGTGCCAGCAGCCGGGCCGCAGGGGGCAATGAGCAGTTCTTC. It codes for CASSRAAGGNEQFF.